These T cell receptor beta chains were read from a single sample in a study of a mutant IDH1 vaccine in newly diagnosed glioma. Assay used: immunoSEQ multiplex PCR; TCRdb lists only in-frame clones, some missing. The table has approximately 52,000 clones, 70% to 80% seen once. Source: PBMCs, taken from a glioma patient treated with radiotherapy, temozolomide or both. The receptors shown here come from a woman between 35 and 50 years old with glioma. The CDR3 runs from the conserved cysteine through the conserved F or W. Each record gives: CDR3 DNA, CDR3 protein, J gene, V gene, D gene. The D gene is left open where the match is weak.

TGTGCCAGCAGCGCTCCAGAGGGCATTGAAGCTTTCTTT | CASSAPEGIEAFF | TRBJ1-1 | TRBV25-1 | .
TGTGCCAGCAGCTTGGGTCGGGGCGTGAACACTGAAGCTTTCTTT | CASSLGRGVNTEAFF | TRBJ1-1 | TRBV5-4 | .
TGTGCCAGCAGCTTACCGGCGGGGACAGACTACACCGGGGAGCTGTTTTTT | CASSLPAGTDYTGELFF | TRBJ2-2 | TRBV7-9 | .
TGTGCCAGTAGTCATCGGGGCAGTACGTCGCCCCAGCATTTT | CASSHRGSTSPQHF | TRBJ1-5 | TRBV19 | .
TGTGCCAGTAGGGTTGGCAATCAGCCCCAGCATTTT | CASRVGNQPQHF | TRBJ1-5 | TRBV19 | .
TGTGCCAGCATTACAGGGGGCGGAGCAGATACGCAGTATTTT | CASITGGGADTQYF | TRBJ2-3 | TRBV6-1 | TRBD1
TGTGCCACCAGCAGAGCACCGGGACAGAGGGGTTCACCCCTCCACTTT | CATSRAPGQRGSPLHF | TRBJ1-6 | TRBV15 | TRBD1
TGTGCCAGCGCCTTGGGGGGGGCTACCTACGAGCAGTACTTC | CASALGGATYEQYF | TRBJ2-7 | TRBV6-5 | .
TGTGCCAGCAGCCCCGGGCTTCTCACAGATACGCAGTATTTT | CASSPGLLTDTQYF | TRBJ2-3 | TRBV9 | .
TGTGCCAGCAGTTACTCTGGGCAGGGCTCCATATATTTT | CASSYSGQGSIYF | TRBJ1-3 | TRBV6-5 | .